These 17 T cell receptor beta chains came from one sample sequenced in a study of CD4 T cells in relation to SARS-CoV-2 and coronaviruses. TCRdb keeps only in-frame clones here, not all; method: immunoSEQ multiplex PCR. The table shows 38,000 or so clones, with around 74% occurring only once. Antigens for these TCRs are unknown. Material: memory CD4+ T cells from PBMCs, cultured in vitro. The source is an adult with COVID-19.

The rearrangement uses TRBV4-1 and TRBJ2-3; D remains ambiguous. V was shortened by 3 bases and J by 6 bases, with 7 bases between the two germline ends. This CDR3 has 12 amino acids. Germline CDR1 reads MGHRA; CDR2 reads YSYEKL. CDR3: CASSHPLDTQYF. The CDR3 coding sequence is TGCGCCAGCAGCCACCCGTTGGATACGCAGTATTTT.

The chain recombines TRBV9 with TRBJ1-2; 7 bases fit TRBD1. The CDR3 runs 15 residues. The germline CDR1 and CDR2 sequences are SGDLS and YYNGEE. V lost 3 bases to trimming and J lost 4 bases; unmatched junction nucleotides: 9. The CDR3 sequence is CASSAFGQAFYGYTF. The DNA for the CDR3 is TGTGCCAGCAGCGCTTTCGGACAGGCCTTCTATGGCTACACCTTC.

The chain joins TRBV6-5 to TRBJ2-7; perhaps D is TRBD1 or TRBD2 (5 bases each). The V and J ends lost 2 bases and 0 bases respectively, with 11 bases between them. Germline loops: CDR1 MNHEY, CDR2 SVGAGI. This CDR3 has 15 amino acids. The CDR3 region has the DNA TGTGCCAGCAGTTACAGGGACCCTTTCTCCTACGAGCAGTACTTC. It is translated as CASSYRDPFSYEQYF.

V usage is TRBV7-6 and J usage is TRBJ1-3; no clear D. V was shortened by 4 bases and J by 0 bases, with 19 bases between the two germline ends. This CDR3 is 18 amino acids long. The germline V gene encodes CDR1 SGHVS and CDR2 FNYEAQ. The CDR3 coding sequence is TGTGCCAGCAGCTCCACCAGTACCGGTGGGGTCTCTGGAAACACCATATATTTT. It codes for CASSSTSTGGVSGNTIYF.

This chain uses TRBV18 with TRBJ2-6, with 7 bases that match TRBD1. CDR1 KGHSH and CDR2 LQKENI come from the germline V gene. The CDR3 covers 17 residues. Unmatched junction bases numbered 7, after V lost 3 bases and J lost 2 bases. This CDR3 reads CASSPYTGVAGANVLTF. The CDR3 nucleotides are TGTGCCAGCTCACCTTATACAGGGGTCGCTGGGGCCAACGTCCTGACTTTC.

The chain recombines TRBV28 with TRBJ1-1, with D maybe TRBD1 (5 bases). Per the germline V gene, CDR1 is MDHEN and CDR2 is SYDVKM. CDR3 length: 16 residues. V lost 7 bases and J lost 1, with 19 bases in between. In nucleotides, the CDR3 is TGTGCCAGCAATTCCCCTTCGGGACTCACGAACACTGAAGCTTTCTTT. Translation: CASNSPSGLTNTEAFF.

The V and J genes are TRBV11-2 and TRBJ2-5; TRBD1 agrees at 7 bases. J was trimmed by 5 bases and V by 5 bases; bases with no gene match: 14. CDR3 size: 16 residues. Germline V gene lookup returns CDR1 SGHAT and CDR2 FQNNGV. CDR3 DNA sequence: TGTGCCAGCAGCCTAGGGCCAACGACAGGGATTGAGACCCAGTACTTC. It translates to CASSLGPTTGIETQYF. The full variable domain, completed using reference TRBV11-2 and TRBJ2-5, is EAGVAQSPRYKIIEKRQSVAFWCNPISGHATLYWYQQILGQGPKLLIQFQNNGVVDDSQLPKDRFSAERLKGVDSTLKIQPAKLEDSAVYLCASSLGPTTGIETQYFGPGTRLLVL.

This chain connects TRBV27 to TRBJ2-5, with D tentatively TRBD2 (6 bases). Per germline, CDR1 MNHEY and CDR2 SMNVEV (reference sequence). This CDR3 has 15 amino acids. The ends were cut back, 2 bases at V and 3 bases at J, with 13 bases in the middle. The CDR3 protein is CASSLTGAPKETQYF. The CDR3, as DNA: TGTGCCAGCAGTTTAACGGGAGCCCCTAAAGAGACCCAGTACTTC.

The table lists this clone with a few counts. The chain uses TRBV7-9 and TRBJ1-3, with 8 bases aligning to TRBD1. With V trimmed by 4 bases and J by 7 bases, 12 bases remained unmatched. Germline V CDR1 and CDR2: SEHNR, FQNEAQ (reference sequence). The CDR3 runs to 16 residues. The CDR3 loop is CASSSQFRGRGNTIYF. The DNA for the CDR3 is TGTGCCAGCAGCTCCCAATTCAGGGGGCGCGGGAACACCATATATTTT.

The chain has TRBV19 and TRBJ2-2, with 10 bases identical to TRBD1. This CDR3 is 14 amino acids long. Losses at the gene ends were 6 bases for V and 7 bases for J; bases not matched to a gene: 5. In germline, CDR1 is LNHDA, CDR2 SQIVND (reference sequence). This chain's CDR3 is CASRRQGAGGELFF. The CDR3, as DNA: TGTGCCAGTAGGAGACAGGGGGCGGGCGGGGAGCTGTTTTTT.

For the CDR3, the DNA is TGTGCCGGAACCACGGACAGGGTATACGAGCAGTACTTC. Translation: CAGTTDRVYEQYF. The rearrangement uses TRBV30 and TRBJ2-7, with 8 bases identical to TRBD1. V dropped 8 bases and J dropped 4; count of bases not matched to a gene: 10. The CDR3 sequence is 13 residues long. Per the germline V gene, CDR1 is GTSNPN and CDR2 is SVGIG (reference sequence).

This rearrangement joins TRBV7-9 to TRBJ2-7; D is unclear. This CDR3 region has 12 residues. The germline V and J ends were trimmed by 1 base and 3 bases, with 4 bases remaining between them. CDR1 SEHNR and CDR2 FQNEAQ come from the germline V gene (reference sequence). DNA of the CDR3: TGTGCCAGCAGCTTAGTGGTCTACGAGCAGTACTTC. Its translation: CASSLVVYEQYF.

The gene calls are TRBV5-1 and TRBJ1-1; D is uncertain. In germline, CDR1 is SGHRS, CDR2 YFSETQ. This CDR3 contains 15 residues. V shed 1 base and J shed 1 base, with 11 bases lying between them. DNA for the CDR3: TGCGCCAGCAGCTTGACTTATTTGGGGAACACTGAAGCTTTCTTT. Amino acid sequence: CASSLTYLGNTEAFF.

The rearrangement links TRBV12-3 or TRBV12-4 to TRBJ2-5; D possibly corresponds to TRBD2 (5 bases). This CDR3 comprises 11 residues. V lost 6 bases and J 5 bases, leaving 7 bases between the germline ends. The CDR3 here is CASRRGETQYF. In DNA, the CDR3 is TGTGCCAGCAGGAGAGGGGAGACCCAGTACTTC.

CDR3 DNA: TGTGCCAGCAGCCAAGATTTAGGAGCGGGAGTATACGAGCAGTACTTC. The encoded protein is CASSQDLGAGVYEQYF. The chain has TRBV4-2 and TRBJ2-7; 8 bases align to TRBD2. This CDR3 is 16 amino acids long. The J segment lost 4 bases and the V segment lost 0 bases, leaving 8 bases of the junction unmatched. Germline values: CDR1 LGHNA, CDR2 YNFKEQ.

CDR3 protein: CASSPEGREQYF. CDR3 nucleotide sequence: TGTGCCAGCTCACCGGAAGGGAGGGAGCAGTACTTC. The V call is TRBV18, the J call TRBJ2-7, with a weak D call TRBD2 (6 bases). Trimming shortened V by 3 bases and J by 7 bases, and 10 bases separated the two germline ends. This CDR3 has 12 amino acids. Germline CDR1 KGHSH, CDR2 LQKENI.

The chain employs TRBV3-1 (or the pseudogene TRBV3-2) and TRBJ1-3; D uncertain. The CDR3 consists of 15 residues. Trimming cost V 1 base and J 4 bases, with 11 bases left between them. CDR1 and CDR2 (germline): LGHDT, YNNKEL (reference sequence). The CDR3, as DNA: TGTGCCAGCAGCCAAGCCGGGGTACCGGGAAACACCATATATTTT. It translates to CASSQAGVPGNTIYF.